One and the same sample provided the 21 T cell receptor beta chains below, sequenced in a study of T cell repertoires in cytomegalovirus infection. Their recognized antigens are unknown. TCRdb re-called the reads with MiXCR, one entry per CDR3 protein. The table records roughly 990,000 distinct CDR3 sequences, approximately 31% of them present only once. Sequenced material: cultured CD8+ T cells from PBMCs, taken from culture after CMV antigen stimulation. Receptor source: a human donor in good health (CMV status not recorded). Some clones in this sample may be carry-over from other donors' samples.

This clonotype was found a few times. The rearrangement uses TRBV12-3 or TRBV12-4 and TRBJ2-1; D is undetermined. The CDR3 is made up of 15 amino acids. Between the trimmed V and J ends, which lost 7 bases and 0 bases, there was a span of 13 bases. DNA of the CDR3: TGTGCCAGCACCCTATCTCTGAGCTCCTACAATGAGCAGTTCTTC. Protein product: CASTLSLSSYNEQFF.

The CDR3 loop reads CATQTSRRFEAFF. CDR3 nucleotide sequence: TGTGCCACCCAGACCTCCCGACGGTTTGAAGCTTTCTTT. V usage is TRBV19 and J usage is TRBJ1-1, with no clear D. Trimming cost V 10 bases and J 7 bases, with 19 bases left between them. The V gene's germline CDR1 is LNHDA and CDR2 SQIVND (reference sequence). The CDR3 is 13 residues long.

The rearrangement joins TRBV19 to TRBJ2-7, with D unresolved. V lost 4 bases and J 5 bases, leaving 12 bases between the germline ends. The CDR3 length is 13 residues. Germline V gene lookup returns CDR1 LNHDA and CDR2 SQIVND (reference sequence). DNA for the CDR3: TGTGCCAGTAGTAGTGTTGGGTGGAACGAGCAGTACTTC. Residues: CASSSVGWNEQYF.

This clonotype was counted only a few times. The CDR3 bases are TGTGCCAGCAGCTTGGGAGTGGGGAATGGCTACACCTTC. As protein: CASSLGVGNGYTF. The chain uses TRBV7-9 and TRBJ1-2; D gene uncertain. The CDR3 contains 13 residues. V lost 3 bases, J lost 6 bases, and 11 bases lay in between. Germline CDR1 reads SEHNR; CDR2 reads FQNEAQ (reference sequence).

This rearrangement joins TRBV6-2 or TRBV6-3 to TRBJ2-7, with D maybe TRBD2 (6 bases). Deletions cut 5 bases from V and 4 bases from J, with 9 bases between. CDR1 is MNHEY, CDR2 SVGEGT, per germline. The length of the CDR3 is 12 residues. Here the CDR3 DNA reads TGTGCCAGCAGTGACGGACTATACGAGCAGTACGTC. Translation gives CASSDGLYEQYV.

This chain uses TRBV6-5 with TRBJ2-5; 9 bases align to TRBD2. Germline trimming cut 2 bases from V and 1 base from J; bases unmatched to any gene: 14. Per the germline V gene, CDR1 is MNHEY and CDR2 is SVGAGI. The CDR3 loop spans 19 amino acids. The CDR3: CASSYEVASGADLQETQYF. The CDR3 DNA sequence: TGTGCCAGCAGTTACGAGGTGGCTAGCGGGGCTGACCTCCAAGAGACCCAGTACTTC.

This clonotype was seen repeatedly, ten times or more. The chain has TRBV7-9 and TRBJ1-1, with D perhaps TRBD1 (5 bases). V lost 5 bases and J 5 bases, leaving 15 bases between the germline ends. The germline gives CDR1 SEHNR, CDR2 FQNEAQ (reference sequence). The CDR3 extends over 14 amino acids. This CDR3 reads CASSPPVRGTEAFF. The CDR3 nucleotides read TGTGCCAGCAGCCCGCCGGTGAGGGGAACTGAAGCTTTCTTT.

The chain recombines TRBV6-5 with TRBJ1-5; maybe TRBD1 (5 bases). This CDR3 is 15 amino acids long. V shed 6 bases and J shed 1 base, with 13 bases lying between them. The V gene's germline CDR1 is MNHEY and CDR2 SVGAGI. This chain's CDR3 is CASREHWGSNQPQHF. In DNA form, the CDR3 reads TGTGCCAGCAGAGAGCACTGGGGGAGCAATCAGCCCCAGCATTTT.

The chain uses TRBV5-1 and TRBJ1-3; no reliable D call. The CDR3 has 15 amino acids. Per germline, CDR1 SGHRS and CDR2 YFSETQ. The V end was cut by 0 bases, the J end by 0 bases, with 7 bases between. CDR3 nucleotide sequence: TGCGCCAGCAGCTTGGGGCCAGGCTCTGGAAACACCATATATTTT. Its protein product is CASSLGPGSGNTIYF.

This clonotype has only a few counts. This chain connects TRBV7-2 to TRBJ2-1; D is undetermined. Per germline, CDR1 SGHTA and CDR2 FQGNSA. V gave up 3 bases and J gave up 2 bases, with 11 bases separating them. The CDR3 is made up of 15 amino acids. Here the CDR3 reads CASSFRVLPYNEQFF. In DNA, the CDR3 is TGTGCCAGCAGCTTCCGGGTCCTACCCTACAATGAGCAGTTCTTC. The full variable domain, completed using reference TRBV7-2 and TRBJ2-1, is GAGVSQSPSNKVTEKGKDVELRCDPISGHTALYWYRQSLGQGLEFLIYFQGNSAPDKSGLPSDRFSAERTGGSVSTLTIQRTQQEDSAVYLCASSFRVLPYNEQFFGPGTRLTVL.

This clonotype showed up just a few times. The chain carries TRBV7-2 and TRBJ2-3; no definite D call. Looked up from germline, CDR1 is SGHTA and CDR2 is FQGNSA. This CDR3 comprises 15 residues. The V end was cut by 0 bases, the J end by 2 bases, with 9 bases between. The CDR3 loop reads CASSLAGDITDTQYF. DNA of the CDR3: TGTGCCAGCAGCTTAGCGGGTGATATCACAGATACGCAGTATTTT.

As regards this clonotype: This may come from a read error, since a much larger clone is one base off. The CDR3 ends on some other residue instead of the conserved phenylalanine or tryptophan, so this is likely a read error. The chain recombines TRBV7-2 with TRBJ2-2; D remains unclear. From germline, CDR1 is SGHTA and CDR2 FQGNSA. V was clipped by 5 bases and J by 1 base, with 11 bases between them. The CDR3 consists of 15 residues. CDR3 amino acids: CASSPRTLNTGELFS. CDR3 in DNA: TGTGCCAGCAGCCCCCGGACGCTGAACACCGGGGAGCTGTTTTCT.

This clonotype was observed a handful of times. The rearrangement links TRBV4-1 to TRBJ2-1, with D perhaps TRBD2 (6 bases). CDR1 MGHRA and CDR2 YSYEKL come from the germline V gene. This CDR3 region has 15 residues. Trimming removed 0 bases at V and 10 bases at J, with 16 bases between. The CDR3 DNA reads as TGCGCCAGCAGCCAAGAGGGGGGTGCCAACGGGGAGCAGTTCTTC. Its protein product is CASSQEGGANGEQFF.

This chain connects TRBV7-9 to TRBJ2-2; tentatively, D is TRBD1 (6 bases). This CDR3 comprises 15 residues. V was cut by 5 bases and J by 3 bases, with 13 bases left in between. Germline V lookup: CDR1 SEHNR, CDR2 FQNEAQ (reference sequence). The CDR3 reads CASSLRDTDTGELFF. The DNA of the CDR3 is TGTGCCAGCAGCCTAAGGGACACCGACACCGGGGAGCTGTTTTTT.

The gene calls are TRBV29-1 and TRBJ1-2, with unresolved D. Trimming cost V 7 bases and J 4 bases, with 10 bases left between them. Per germline, CDR1 SQVTM and CDR2 ANQGSEA. The CDR3 runs to 11 residues. CDR3 sequence (DNA): TGCAGCGACTGGACCAGCTATGGCTACACCTTC. Protein sequence: CSDWTSYGYTF.

There are a few counts of this clonotype. This chain joins TRBV5-6 and TRBJ2-1, with TRBD2 matching 8 bases. Germline V gene sequence: CDR1 SGHDT, CDR2 YYEEEE. The CDR3 loop spans 20 amino acids. Trimming took 0 bases from V and 3 from J; bases not matched to a gene: 17. The CDR3 nucleotides read TGTGCCAGCAGCTTGGTAGGAGGGATAAGCGGGGGTGGCGACTACAATGAGCAGTTCTTC. This sequence encodes CASSLVGGISGGGDYNEQFF.

CDR3 in DNA: TGTGCCAGCAGCTCGGACCCCGGACAGGGCCCCTACGAGCAGTACTTC. It is translated as CASSSDPGQGPYEQYF. The rearrangement uses TRBV7-8 and TRBJ2-7; the match to TRBD1 covers 8 bases. The germline gives CDR1 SGHVS, CDR2 FQNEAQ. This CDR3 has 16 residues. The junction had 10 bases not matched to a gene; V was cut back by 4 bases and J by 2 bases.

This clonotype was observed many times. The V call is TRBV27, the J call TRBJ2-2; D is perhaps TRBD1 or TRBD2 (5 bases each). The V gene lost 6 bases and the J gene lost 0 bases, with 8 bases spanning the gap. The CDR3 runs to 14 residues. Germline V gives CDR1 MNHEY, CDR2 SMNVEV (reference sequence). DNA for the CDR3: TGTGCCAGCAGCCCGGGACCGAACACCGGGGAGCTGTTTTTT. It encodes CASSPGPNTGELFF.

On this clonotype: This CDR3 fails to terminate in the conserved phenylalanine or tryptophan, so it likely reflects a read error. The chain uses TRBV11-3 and TRBJ2-1, with 9 bases matching TRBD2. The CDR3 covers 16 residues. Germline lookup yields CDR1 SGHNT and CDR2 YENEEA. Trimming took 5 bases from V and 4 from J; bases not matched to a gene: 9. This chain's CDR3 is CASSLDGTSPYNEQFY. The CDR3 DNA follows: TGTGCCAGCAGCCTGGACGGGACTAGCCCTTACAATGAGCAGTTCTAC.

This clonotype appeared a few times. The chain joins TRBV12-3 or TRBV12-4 to TRBJ2-1, with 9 bases lining up with TRBD2. The J segment lost 5 bases and the V segment lost 5 bases, leaving 7 bases of the junction unmatched. The CDR3 contains 15 residues. The CDR3 sequence is CASSQLSGGNNEQFF. In DNA, the CDR3 is TGTGCCAGCAGTCAACTTAGCGGGGGCAACAATGAGCAGTTCTTC.

V gene TRBV7-2 combines with J gene TRBJ2-3; possible D gene TRBD1, 5 bases. The CDR3 sequence is 15 residues long. Trimming stripped 0 bases from V and 2 bases from J, with 9 bases between. The germline CDR1 and CDR2 sequences are SGHTA and FQGNSA. The CDR3 reads CASSLAGRTTDTQYF. For the CDR3, the DNA is TGTGCCAGCAGCTTAGCGGGGCGAACCACAGATACGCAGTATTTT.